This T cell receptor (beta chain) appears in the sequencing data of a study of OX40 agonist ivuxolimab in advanced cancers. Turning to the study itself: An agonistic anti-OX40 (CD134) antibody, ivuxolimab, was used to treat the patients.

General study results and limits: Some nonresponders additionally presented with little normalized T-cell clonal expansion.

Some clones are missing from TCRdb's copy, which holds only in-frame ones; the method was immunoSEQ multiplex PCR. The repertoire holds roughly 68,000 clones, with roughly nine tenths as singletons. The CDR3 is 13 amino acids. Trimming cost V 1 base and J 3 bases, with 6 bases left between them. CDR1 and CDR2 from the germline V gene are SGHAT and FQDESV (reference sequence). This clone was seen once. What it recognizes is unknown. This sequence was found in an adult with an advanced solid tumor such as melanoma, head and neck, liver or kidney cancer. The gene calls are TRBV11-1 and TRBJ1-1; TRBD1 is a possible D gene (6 bases). Here the sequenced sample was CD4+ or CD8+ T cells sorted from blood, taken in a trial of the OX40 agonist ivuxolimab. The CDR3 reads CASSLDRDTEAFF. CDR3 nucleotide sequence: TGTGCCAGCAGCTTAGACAGGGACACTGAAGCTTTCTTT.